This T cell receptor (beta chain) stems from a study of OX40 agonist ivuxolimab in advanced cancers. About the research overall: The study gave patients intravenous ivuxolimab at 0.01 to 10 mg/kg every 2 weeks. Eligibility admitted prior anti-PD-1, anti-PD-L1 or anti-CTLA-4 therapy; 40% had some. Dose-escalation patients' cancers were hepatocellular carcinoma, melanoma, renal cell or head and neck cancer.

Of note for this clone: The antigen is not known.

Profiled with immunoSEQ multiplex PCR; TCRdb holds only in-frame clones, not every one. The sample consists of approximately 61,000 clones, 70% to 90% of them appearing once. The CDR3 extends over 13 amino acids. The ends were cut back, 9 bases at V and 0 bases at J, with 12 bases in the middle. Germline assignment: CDR1 SGHVS and CDR2 FQNEAQ. Study-wide results and caveats: Researchers report that CD8+ T cells had, on average, more expanded clones than CD4+.

V is TRBV7-8 and J is TRBJ2-7; perhaps TRBD2 as D (5 bases). The sequence was collected from an adult with an advanced solid tumor such as melanoma, head and neck, liver or kidney cancer. Specimen: CD4+ or CD8+ T cells sorted from blood, collected in a trial of the OX40 agonist ivuxolimab. CDR3 sequence (DNA): TGTGCCAGTGGGAGTAGGAGCTCCTACGAGCAGTACTTC. This codes for CASGSRSSYEQYF.